The 31 T cell receptor beta chains below come from one sample, sequenced in a study of CXCR3-negative and CXCR3-positive naive CD8 T cells. Via 5' RACE with UMI labels, TRB cDNA libraries were prepared. TCRdb re-called the 5' RACE reads; one entry per CDR3 protein, DNA not given. The sample's table shows about 150,000 distinct CDR3 sequences. Antigens of these TCRs are unknown. The study's findings and limits: CXCR3-positive naive cells had more hydrophobic TRB CDR3s than CXCR3-negative naive cells.

Sequenced sample: naive CXCR3+ CD8+ T cells from blood. The sample's subset: CD45RO-CCR7+CD27+CD95- naive CD8+ T cells expressing CXCR3 (TNR3+). Source of these receptors: a human donor in good health. Some clones in this sample may be carry-over from other donors' samples.

The chain links TRBV28 to TRBJ1-5; TCRdb indicates TRBD1, and absent DNA this call remains unverified. Germline lookup yields CDR1 MDHEN and CDR2 SYDVKM. CDR3 length: 14 amino acids. CDR3 sequence reads: CASSLPRDNQPQHF. Together with reference TRBV28 and TRBJ1-5, the CDR3 gives the full variable domain: DVKVTQSSRYLVKRTGEKVFLECVQDMDHENMFWYRQDPGLGLRLIYFSYDVKMKEKGDIPEGYSVSREKKERFSLILESASTNQTSMYLCASSLPRDNQPQHFGDGTRLSIL.

V is TRBV14 and J is TRBJ2-7; TCRdb reports TRBD1, a call that lacks DNA to check it against. The germline V gene has CDR1 SGHDN and CDR2 FVKESK. This CDR3 is 20 amino acids long. CDR3 amino acids: CASSQEALGQGSLSSYEQYF. Supplemented by reference TRBV14 and TRBJ2-7, the full variable domain reads EAGVTQFPSHSVIEKGQTVTLRCDPISGHDNLYWYRRVMGKEIKFLLHFVKESKQDESGMPNNRFLAERTGGTYSTLKVQPAELEDSGVYFCASSQEALGQGSLSSYEQYFGPGTRLTVT.

The chain is built from TRBV28 and TRBJ2-1; the TRBD2 assignment by TCRdb is unverifiable without DNA. Germline CDR1 is MDHEN and CDR2 is SYDVKM. CDR3 length: 17 amino acids. The CDR3 region is CASSLTLTSGPYNEQFF.

This chain connects TRBV7-2 to TRBJ2-1; with no DNA, the TCRdb D assignment of TRBD2 cannot be verified. The CDR3 length is 20 residues. Germline V gene lookup returns CDR1 SGHTA and CDR2 FQGNSA. The CDR3 reads CASSPQSTTLTSGVGDEQFF.

The chain uses TRBV29-1 and TRBJ2-2; the TCRdb call, TRBD1, lacks DNA for checking. The CDR3 spans 11 residues. Looked up from germline, CDR1 is SQVTM and CDR2 is ANQGSEA. CDR3 sequence: CSVRLGQGVFF.

The J gene is TRBJ2-1, the V gene TRBV28; no DNA is available, so the TRBD2 call from TCRdb remains unchecked. CDR1 and CDR2 from the germline V gene are MDHEN and SYDVKM. This CDR3 is built from 14 residues. CDR3 sequence reads: CASRSLAGYNEQFF.

This rearrangement joins TRBV27 to TRBJ1-2; as DNA is missing, the TRBD1 call by TCRdb cannot be tested. CDR3 length: 15 amino acids. Germline lookup yields CDR1 MNHEY and CDR2 SMNVEV (reference sequence). The CDR3 protein is CASRDRVNSNYGYTF.

The rearrangement joins TRBV6-2 or TRBV6-3 to TRBJ1-1; TCRdb's D call of TRBD1 is untestable without DNA. The CDR3 runs to 15 residues. Germline V gene lookup returns CDR1 MNHEY and CDR2 SVGEGT. CDR3 amino acids: CASSPFGGPNTEAFF.

The V call is TRBV5-5, the J call TRBJ2-1; the D call of TRBD2 rests on TCRdb alone, since no DNA is present to check it. The CDR3 loop spans 16 amino acids. Germline values: CDR1 SGHKS, CDR2 YYEKEE (reference sequence). This CDR3 reads CASSPSLAFSYNEQFF.

The V and J genes are TRBV7-8 and TRBJ2-1; TCRdb indicates TRBD1, and absent DNA this call remains unverified. This CDR3 is 13 amino acids long. The germline CDR1 and CDR2 sequences are SGHVS and FQNEAQ. CDR3 protein: CASRGAGANEQFF.

The CDR3 sequence is CASNSPLSTDTQYF. The chain recombines TRBV6-2 or TRBV6-3 with TRBJ2-3; TCRdb names TRBD1, which stays unverified in the absence of DNA. Germline V lookup: CDR1 MNHEY, CDR2 SVGEGT. The CDR3 sequence is 14 residues long.

This chain connects TRBV29-1 to TRBJ2-1; TCRdb indicates TRBD1, and absent DNA this call remains unverified. The CDR3 spans 14 residues. Germline assignment: CDR1 SQVTM and CDR2 ANQGSEA. This CDR3 reads CSVEGGAAYNEQFF.

The gene calls are TRBV11-2 and TRBJ1-2; the TCRdb call, TRBD1, lacks DNA for checking. The V gene's germline CDR1 is SGHAT and CDR2 FQNNGV. This CDR3 comprises 15 residues. The CDR3 region is CASSSDGIVDYGYTF.

CDR3 residues: CARLGANVLTF. The chain recombines TRBV21-1 with TRBJ2-6. TRBV21-1 is recorded as a pseudogene. This CDR3 comprises 11 residues.

The rearrangement uses TRBV16 and TRBJ1-5; no DNA is available, so the TRBD1 call from TCRdb remains unchecked. The germline V gene has CDR1 KGHSY and CDR2 FQNENV. CDR3 length equals 15 residues. CDR3 sequence reads: CASSQAGRGCQPQHF. Variable domain in full (rest from reference TRBV16 and TRBJ1-5): GEEVAQTPKHLVRGEGQKAKLYCAPIKGHSYVFWYQQVLKNEFKFLISFQNENVFDETGMPKERFSAKCLPNSPCSLEIQATKLEDSAVYFCASSQAGRGCQPQHFGDGTRLSIL.

The V gene is TRBV2, the J gene TRBJ2-7; TCRdb's D call of TRBD1 is untestable without DNA. CDR1 is SNHLY and CDR2 is FYNNEI in the germline V gene. This CDR3 is built from 14 residues. The chain's CDR3 is CASIGDDNPYEQYF.

The gene calls are TRBV13 and TRBJ1-2. This CDR3 comprises 13 residues. The V gene's germline CDR1 is PRHDT and CDR2 FYEKMQ (reference sequence). This CDR3 is CASKEGKDYGYTF.

The chain carries TRBV5-1 and TRBJ2-3; the TCRdb D gene call, TRBD2, has no DNA to confirm it. The CDR3 sequence is 18 residues long. CDR1 and CDR2 from the germline V gene are SGHRS and YFSETQ. The CDR3 spells CASSWSPQSGGWSDTQYF.

The chain employs TRBV12-3 or TRBV12-4 and TRBJ2-3. The CDR3 loop spans 16 amino acids. Here the CDR3 reads CASSLVWQKSTDTQYF.

The chain employs TRBV7-9 and TRBJ2-2; with no DNA, the TCRdb D assignment of TRBD1 cannot be verified. Germline V gene lookup returns CDR1 SEHNR and CDR2 FQNEAQ (reference sequence). The CDR3 covers 14 residues. This CDR3 is CAREGQGKNRELFF.

J is TRBJ2-3 and V is TRBV29-1; TCRdb's D call of TRBD1 is untestable without DNA. Looked up from germline, CDR1 is SQVTM and CDR2 is ANQGSEA. The length of the CDR3 is 15 residues. CDR3 residues: CSVETGLESTDTQYF.

The chain carries TRBV19 and TRBJ1-5; TCRdb lists TRBD1, though no DNA is available to test this call. This CDR3 region has 14 residues. Germline loops: CDR1 LNHDA, CDR2 SQIVND (reference sequence). This CDR3 reads CASSGQGYNQPQHF. The full variable domain, in which reference TRBV19 and TRBJ1-5 provide the parts outside the CDR3, is DGGITQSPKYLFRKEGQNVTLSCEQNLNHDAMYWYRQDPGQGLRLIYYSQIVNDFQKGDIAEGYSVSREKKESFPLTVTSAQKNPTAFYLCASSGQGYNQPQHFGDGTRLSIL.

The chain uses TRBV7-3 and TRBJ2-1; the TCRdb D gene call, TRBD2, has no DNA to confirm it. The CDR3 runs to 13 residues. Looked up from germline, CDR1 is SGHTA and CDR2 is FQGTGA. This chain's CDR3 is CASSHQNAGEQFF.

J is TRBJ2-7 and V is TRBV4-1. The V gene's germline CDR1 is MGHRA and CDR2 YSYEKL. The CDR3 is 14 amino acids. The CDR3 is CASSQGYGSYEQYF.

The chain recombines TRBV3-1 with TRBJ2-2. Germline V gene lookup returns CDR1 LGHDT and CDR2 YNNKEL (reference sequence). CDR3 length: 13 amino acids. The CDR3 protein is CASSQTNTGELFF.

The gene calls are TRBV24-1 and TRBJ1-5; TCRdb's assignment of TRBD1 cannot be checked, as there is no DNA. This CDR3 comprises 13 residues. In germline, CDR1 is KGHDR, CDR2 SFDVKD. The CDR3 is CATSEGGHQPQHF.

The chain couples TRBV10-3 to TRBJ1-2. The CDR3 runs 11 residues. CDR1 ENHRY and CDR2 SYGVKD come from the germline V gene. CDR3 loop: CAISDGYGYTF.

The CDR3 sequence is CASSFGGNHEQYF. V usage is TRBV27 and J usage is TRBJ2-7; checking the TCRdb D call of TRBD2 is not possible without DNA. Germline V gives CDR1 MNHEY, CDR2 SMNVEV (reference sequence). The CDR3 has 13 residues.

The chain is built from TRBV4-1 and TRBJ1-2; TCRdb picks TRBD1, but there is no DNA to check that call. Germline V gene data show CDR1 as MGHRA and CDR2 as YSYEKL. CDR3 size: 16 residues. This chain's CDR3 is CASSLQTGPPSYGYTF.

J is TRBJ2-1 and V is TRBV5-4. Germline V gene sequence: CDR1 SGHNT, CDR2 YYREEE (reference sequence). The CDR3 loop spans 13 amino acids. The CDR3: CASSPHGYNEQFF.

This chain joins TRBV28 and TRBJ2-7; TCRdb names TRBD1, which stays unverified in the absence of DNA. This CDR3 is built from 14 residues. Germline V gene lookup returns CDR1 MDHEN and CDR2 SYDVKM. CDR3 amino acids: CASSGQGGYYEQYF.